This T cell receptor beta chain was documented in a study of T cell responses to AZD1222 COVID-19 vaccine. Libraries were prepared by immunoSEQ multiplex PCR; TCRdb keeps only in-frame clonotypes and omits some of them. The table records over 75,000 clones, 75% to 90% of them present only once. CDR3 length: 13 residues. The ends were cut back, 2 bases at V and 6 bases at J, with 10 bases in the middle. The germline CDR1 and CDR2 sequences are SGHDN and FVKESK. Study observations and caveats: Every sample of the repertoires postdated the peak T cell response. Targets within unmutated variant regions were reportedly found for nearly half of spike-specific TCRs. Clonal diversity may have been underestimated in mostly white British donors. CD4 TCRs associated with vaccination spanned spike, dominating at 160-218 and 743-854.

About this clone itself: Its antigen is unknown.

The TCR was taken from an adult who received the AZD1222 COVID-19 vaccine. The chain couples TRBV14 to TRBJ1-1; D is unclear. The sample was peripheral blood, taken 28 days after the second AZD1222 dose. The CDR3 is CASSQRLESEAFF. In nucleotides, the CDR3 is TGTGCCAGCAGCCAAAGATTAGAGTCTGAAGCTTTCTTT.